This T cell receptor (beta chain) comes out of a study of blood T cell repertoires in COVID-19. About the research overall: The cDNA or gDNA used as material had been derived from T cells, B-cell-depleted T cells, or PBMCs.

The method was immunoSEQ multiplex PCR; TCRdb's version includes in-frame clones alone and lacks a portion of them. The sample lists 150,000 or so clones, 77% occurring once. The V gene end was trimmed by 2 bases and the J gene end by 4 bases; junction bases not matched to a gene: 8. The CDR3 extends over 16 amino acids. Germline CDR1 and CDR2: SEHNR and FQNEAQ (reference sequence). This receptor was obtained from a woman aged 45-65 years with active or convalescent COVID-19. This rearrangement joins TRBV7-9 to TRBJ2-7; 10 positions match TRBD2. Sequencing was performed on peripheral blood. Written as DNA, the CDR3 is TGTGCCAGCAGCTTAAGGCCCGGACTAGCGGATTACGAGCAGTACTTC. Protein: CASSLRPGLADYEQYF.